This note documents a single T cell receptor (beta chain) sequence. This clone occurred once. Its target antigen remains unknown. Within one base of it there is no much larger clone, and no base qualities were kept. Sorted unstimulated T cells and proliferating T cells recovered from mixed lymphocyte reactions were subjected to TCRbeta CDR3 sequencing. Fresh whole blood from approximately ten HLA-typed healthy donors was used to isolate PBMCs. This specimen comes from a study of siplizumab effects on memory and regulatory T cells (dated by TCRdb to between 2018 and 2021). Background on the whole study: The effect of the anti-CD2 antibody siplizumab on alloreactive T-cell subsets was examined in allogeneic mixed lymphocyte reactions constructed from human PBMCs. General conclusions and limits of the study: Unstimulated naive T cells appeared more diverse than memory T cells, and naive cells seemed to contribute substantially to the alloresponse. In reactions with siplizumab, an average of about 69% of mappable alloreactive CD4+ clones were Treg-derived, compared with roughly 30% in control reactions. No functional confirmation was obtained for the suppressive function of proliferating Tregs from siplizumab cultures. Siplizumab significantly reduced the cumulative frequency of alloreactive sequences traceable to unstimulated CD4+ memory T cells. For roughly 80-97% of proliferating CD4+ or CD8+ clones, no naive or memory phenotype could be assigned. Because sequences at frequencies below about 10^-5 were poorly captured, only a minor fraction of alloreactive clones could be mapped back to unstimulated subsets.

The CDR1 and CDR2 encoded by the germline V gene are LGHNA and YSLEER. The cysteine opens and the phenylalanine closes a CDR3 of 16 amino acids. Only the CDR3 region is kept as DNA, spanning 48 bases read in frame from base 1. V was cut back by 0 bases and J by 1 base, leaving a gap of 9 bases between them. The receptor library was made with the immunoSEQ multiplex PCR assay. About 10^5 TCR templates per sample were assayed by the deep sequencing platform. Genomic DNA extracted from sorted T cells was used for TCRbeta CDR3 sequencing. On the authors' methods: The R programming language was used for the clonal analysis of the TCRbeta CDR3 data. Comparing unstimulated samples against CFSE-low samples taken after the reaction was how alloreactive CD4+ and CD8+ clones were defined. By matching sequences to the repertoires of sorted unstimulated Treg and non-Treg cells, each alloreactive CD4+ clone was assigned a regulatory or non-regulatory origin. In TCRdb, the immuneACCESS table is reduced to in-frame sequences with V and J assigned. These tables do not hold every clone; where another copy was compared, an unresolved V gene accounts for under half, and the others remain unexplained. The V and J calls and clone size were taken over from that table, and D and trimming were inferred from the DNA. The sample includes 65,000 to 85,000 clones, with 90% to 95% observed a single time. About 4.5% of the sample goes to the ten largest clones.

Sequencing input: CD8+ T cells sorted from blood. This receptor was obtained from a human donor in good health. The V and J genes are TRBV4-3 and TRBJ2-2; a confident D gene designation cannot be given. The CDR3 reads CASSQDGKGNTGELFF. The DNA is as follows: TGCGCCAGCAGCCAAGATGGAAAAGGGAACACCGGGGAGCTGTTTTTT.